The present entry profiles one TCR beta chain with its context. The antigen is undetermined. These data belong to a study of T cell repertoires in cytomegalovirus infection. Study context: Public TCR beta signature analysis indicated the presence of both CMV infection and matching HLA type. Study observations and caveats: What dominated the ex vivo response were HLA-C-restricted CMV-specific TCR beta clonotypes. Cumulated frequencies of public TCR beta families served to identify carriers of CMV plus the relevant HLA.

Trimming removed 5 bases from V and 5 bases from J, with 18 bases in between. Looked up from germline, CDR1 is SGHTA and CDR2 is FQGNSA. The CDR3 contains 15 residues. TCRdb re-called the reads with MiXCR, one entry per CDR3 protein. The sample has some 800,000 distinct CDR3 sequences; 30% to 35% are singletons. The chain joins TRBV7-2 to TRBJ2-5; possible D gene TRBD2, 7 bases. The TCR sequence derives from a human donor in good health (CMV status not recorded). Some clones in this sample may be carry-over from other donors' samples. Source: cultured CD8+ T cells from PBMCs, taken from culture after CMV antigen stimulation. CDR3 DNA sequence: TGTGCCAGCAGCCGGACAGCGGGGCTCAGGGAGACCCAGTACTTC. Its protein is CASSRTAGLRETQYF.